Shown below are 9 T cell receptor beta chains from a single sample sequenced in a study of patients and donors after allogeneic stem cell transplantation. From the RT-PCR reads, TCRdb called clonotypes with MiXCR, one entry per CDR3 protein. This table holds 200,000 to 250,000 distinct CDR3 sequences, roughly two fifths found once. The sequencing input was blood, either unsorted or a sorted T cell fraction (not recorded which). All receptors come from a human donor who was either an allogeneic HSCT recipient or a stem cell or donor lymphocyte infusion donor (not recorded which). It is not recorded whose cells these are; they may come from a transplant donor.

This clonotype was seen once. The CDR3 sequence: CASSLPRDRAYNSPLHF. The DNA for the CDR3 is TGTGCCAGCAGCTTACCCCGGGACAGGGCCTATAATTCACCCCTCCACTTT. The J gene is TRBJ1-6, the V gene TRBV7-9; TRBD1 matches 9 bases. Losses at the gene ends were 2 bases for V and 2 bases for J; bases not matched to a gene: 4. The CDR3 covers 17 residues. CDR1 is SEHNR and CDR2 is FQNEAQ in the germline V gene (reference sequence). The full variable domain, with the rest looked up from reference TRBV7-9 and TRBJ1-6, is DTGVSQNPRHKITKRGQNVTFRCDPISEHNRLYWYRQTLGQGPEFLTYFQNEAQLEKSRLLSDRFSAERPKGSFSTLEIQRTEQGDSAMYLCASSLPRDRAYNSPLHFGNGTRLTVT.

J is TRBJ1-1 and V is TRBV4-1; TRBD1 matches 8 bases. Germline-derived CDR1 and CDR2 are MGHRA and YSYEKL. The ends lost 6 bases at V and 6 bases at J; junction bases unmatched: 6. The CDR3 is made up of 13 amino acids. CDR3 region: CASRGQGVSEAFF. The CDR3 bases are TGCGCCAGCAGAGGACAGGGTGTCTCTGAAGCTTTCTTT.

The gene calls are TRBV5-1 and TRBJ2-2; either TRBD1 or TRBD2 may supply D (5 bases each). There are 16 residues in the CDR3. The V gene's germline CDR1 is SGHRS and CDR2 YFSETQ. V was clipped by 0 bases and J by 7 bases, with 16 bases between them. CDR3 residues: CASSLVSGAENGELFF. The CDR3 coding sequence is TGCGCCAGCAGCTTGGTCTCCGGGGCCGAGAACGGGGAGCTGTTTTTT.

This chain connects TRBV4-1 to TRBJ2-3; 8 bases are a match to TRBD2. Germline V gene lookup returns CDR1 MGHRA and CDR2 YSYEKL. The V gene end was trimmed by 0 bases and the J gene end by 5 bases; junction bases not matched to a gene: 7. The CDR3 sequence is 16 residues long. CDR3 nucleotides: TGCGCCAGCAGCCAAGATTTCGGGGGGGCATTAGATACGCAGTATTTT. Translated, it gives CASSQDFGGALDTQYF.

The J gene is TRBJ1-4, the V gene TRBV25-1; no clear D. Germline V gives CDR1 MGHDK, CDR2 SYGVNS. The CDR3 runs 14 residues. V was clipped by 4 bases and J by 0 bases, with 6 bases between them. The CDR3 DNA is TGTGCCAGCAGTGCGGTTGCAACTAATGAAAAACTGTTTTTT. Translated: CASSAVATNEKLFF.

CDR3 sequence (DNA): TGCAGCGTTGAAGCGGGGGTAAACACTGAAGCTTTCTTT. Its translation: CSVEAGVNTEAFF. The chain recombines TRBV29-1 with TRBJ1-1, with D perhaps TRBD1 (5 bases). The germline CDR1 and CDR2 sequences are SQVTM and ANQGSEA. The CDR3 length is 13 residues. With 1 base removed from V and 2 bases from J, the gap between germline ends came to 8 bases. The entire variable domain, with the rest obtained from reference TRBV29-1 and TRBJ1-1, is as follows: SAVISQKPSRDICQRGTSLTIQCQVDSQVTMMFWYRQQPGQSLTLIATANQGSEATYESGFVIDKFPISRPNLTFSTLTVSNMSPEDSSIYLCSVEAGVNTEAFFGQGTRLTVV.

The gene calls are TRBV9 and TRBJ2-7, with no clear D. Germline V CDR1 and CDR2: SGDLS, YYNGEE. The CDR3 totals 15 residues. V was cut by 0 bases and J by 2 bases, with 12 bases left in between. DNA for the CDR3: TGTGCCAGCAGCGTAGGAGAACTCCAAGCCTACGAGCAGTACTTC. It translates to CASSVGELQAYEQYF.

The chain employs TRBV6-5 and TRBJ1-2; D remains ambiguous. The CDR3 consists of 14 residues. Germline values: CDR1 MNHEY, CDR2 SVGAGI. The V end lost 0 bases, the J end lost 2 bases, and 7 bases lay between the germline ends. The CDR3 region has the DNA TGTGCCAGCAGTTACTCGCCAGCAAACTATGGCTACACCTTC. It translates to CASSYSPANYGYTF.

CDR3 region: CASSSLAGYTDTQYF. In nucleotides, the CDR3 is TGTGCCAGCAGCTCCCTAGCGGGGTACACAGATACGCAGTATTTT. V usage is TRBV13 and J usage is TRBJ2-3, with 9 nucleotides matching TRBD2. Germline CDR1 PRHDT, CDR2 FYEKMQ (reference sequence). V was pared by 4 bases and J by 2 bases, with 4 bases of the junction left unmatched. The CDR3 runs 15 residues.